The TCR beta chain described here comes from a study of response to subunit inactivated influenza vaccine. Study-wide findings and caveats: Only a handful of new T cells, the authors suggested, are recruited with each seasonal influenza vaccination.

On this clonotype itself: The antigen is undetermined.

A single record per CDR3 protein comes from TCRdb applying MiXCR to the RT-PCR reads. Seen here are 800,000 or so distinct CDR3 sequences, approximately 21% observed once, and the top ten hold about 10%. Per germline, CDR1 SGHRS and CDR2 YFSETQ. This CDR3 is 15 amino acids long. V was shortened by 2 bases and J by 4 bases, with 13 bases between the two germline ends. The sequenced sample was PBMCs from blood, obtained roughly 5 days after vaccination. This clonotype originated in a middle-aged man who received an inactivated influenza vaccine. This chain connects TRBV5-1 to TRBJ1-3, with D unresolved. For the CDR3, the DNA is TGCGCCAGCAGCTTCGGGAAATCGAAAGGAAACACCATATATTTT. Translation gives CASSFGKSKGNTIYF.